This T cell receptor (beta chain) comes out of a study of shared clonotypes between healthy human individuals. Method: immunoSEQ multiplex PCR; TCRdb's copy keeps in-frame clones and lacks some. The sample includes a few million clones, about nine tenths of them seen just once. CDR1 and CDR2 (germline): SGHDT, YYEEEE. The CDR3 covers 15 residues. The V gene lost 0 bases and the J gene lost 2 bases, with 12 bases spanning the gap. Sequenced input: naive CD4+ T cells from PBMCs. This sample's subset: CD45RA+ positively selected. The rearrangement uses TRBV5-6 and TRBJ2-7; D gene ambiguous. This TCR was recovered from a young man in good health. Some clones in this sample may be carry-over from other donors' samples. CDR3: CASSLEALHTYEQYF. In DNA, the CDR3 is TGTGCCAGCAGCTTGGAGGCCTTACACACCTACGAGCAGTACTTC.